This T cell receptor beta chain was identified in a study of blood T cell repertoires in COVID-19. The wider study: Some COVID-19 samples were acute and others convalescent; all came from the United States, Italy and Spain.

Original processing notes: Reference gene primer amplification yielded estimated nucleated cell counts. Here immunoSEQ multiplex PCR was the method, and the copy in TCRdb shows in-frame clones only, minus some. V, J and clone size are those of that table, while D and trimming were read from the DNA. The sample includes hundreds of thousands of clones, 75% to 90% of them seen just once. V was shortened by 3 bases and J by 3 bases, with 13 bases between the two germline ends. CDR3 length: 14 residues. In germline, CDR1 is SGHRS, CDR2 YFSETQ. Individuals drawn from approximately 22 US areas were roughly 18 to 95 years old.

Sequencing input: PBMCs or T cells enriched from blood (not recorded which). The source of this sequence is a man aged 18 to 29 who had recovered from COVID-19. The genes are TRBV5-1 and TRBJ2-7; D is possibly TRBD1 (5 bases). CDR3 loop: CASSWTKTGYEQYF. DNA of the CDR3: TGCGCCAGCAGCTGGACAAAAACAGGCTACGAGCAGTACTTC.